A single sample is the source of the 27 T cell receptor beta chains below, sequenced in a study of type 1 and type 2 diabetes patients. Genomic DNA was the PCR template. Amplification of the beta chain CDR3 used 30 forward and 13 reverse multiplex primers. MiXCR was run by TCRdb on the multiplex PCR reads, yielding one entry per CDR3 protein. The sample yields about 290,000 distinct CDR3 sequences, roughly 44% seen once. Source material: peripheral blood mononuclear cells (PBMCs). Receptors originate from a man between 18 and 29 years old with type 2 diabetes.

V usage is TRBV12-3 or TRBV12-4 and J usage is TRBJ2-1, with TRBD1 as a possible D gene (5 bases). The V end lost 3 bases, the J end lost 6 bases, and 18 bases lay between the germline ends. This CDR3 has 16 amino acids. The CDR3 region has the DNA TGTGCCAGCAGTTTTCAACAGGTCTCGCTTTCCAATGAGCAGTTCTTC. The encoded protein is CASSFQQVSLSNEQFF.

Sample share makes this clonotype medium-sized. V and J are TRBV30 and TRBJ2-2; D is unresolved. The V end lost 0 bases, the J end lost 4 bases, and 9 bases lay between the germline ends. Germline lookup yields CDR1 GTSNPN and CDR2 SVGIG (reference sequence). The CDR3 loop spans 14 amino acids. CDR3 amino acids: CAWSVGATTGELFF. The CDR3 region has the DNA TGTGCCTGGAGTGTAGGCGCCACCACCGGGGAGCTGTTTTTT.

This clonotype was seen a few times. The chain has TRBV7-8 and TRBJ1-4; TRBD1 aligns across 7 bases. Germline loops: CDR1 SGHVS, CDR2 FQNEAQ. With V trimmed by 5 bases and J by 6 bases, 9 bases remained unmatched. The CDR3 is made up of 15 amino acids. CDR3 bases: TGTGCCAGCAGCCTCCGACAGGGATGGGATGAAAAACTGTTTTTT. This encodes CASSLRQGWDEKLFF.

This chain links TRBV27 with TRBJ2-7; 7 positions agree with TRBD2. The CDR3 covers 14 residues. The germline CDR1 and CDR2 sequences are MNHEY and SMNVEV (reference sequence). V lost 3 bases to trimming and J lost 8 bases; unmatched junction nucleotides: 10. This CDR3 is CASSLGTTGNKQYF. For the CDR3, the DNA is TGTGCCAGCAGTTTGGGGACTACCGGGAACAAGCAGTACTTC.

The rearrangement joins TRBV2 to TRBJ1-2; 9 positions match TRBD1. There are 14 residues in the CDR3. Germline V gene data show CDR1 as SNHLY and CDR2 as FYNNEI. J was trimmed by 6 bases and V by 10 bases; bases with no gene match: 12. The CDR3 sequence: CATVRTGAAHGYTF. In nucleotides, the CDR3 is TGTGCCACCGTCAGGACAGGGGCAGCTCATGGCTACACCTTC.

DNA for the CDR3: TGTGCCAGCAGACAATCAGGGTTGCCCCAGTACTTC. Amino acids: CASRQSGLPQYF. J is TRBJ2-5 and V is TRBV2; tentative D call: TRBD1 (5 bases). This CDR3 comprises 12 residues. V lost 6 bases and J lost 9, with 14 bases in between. In germline, CDR1 is SNHLY, CDR2 FYNNEI.

The V gene is TRBV7-8, the J gene TRBJ1-1, with D hard to call. The germline V gene encodes CDR1 SGHVS and CDR2 FQNEAQ. The V end lost 6 bases, the J end lost 3 bases, and 14 bases lay between the germline ends. CDR3 length equals 14 residues. The DNA for the CDR3 is TGTGCCAGCAGGGTAATCCCGAGGGACACTGAAGCTTTCTTT. Translating it yields CASRVIPRDTEAFF.

The rearrangement uses TRBV4-3 and TRBJ1-5; D is ambiguous. The length of the CDR3 is 14 residues. The ends were cut back, 3 bases at V and 3 bases at J, with 9 bases in the middle. Germline CDR1 and CDR2: LGHNA and YSLEER. The CDR3 DNA is TGCGCCAGCAGCCAGGACGGGTACAATCAGCCCCAGCATTTT. Amino acids: CASSQDGYNQPQHF.

A few counts support this clonotype. V gene TRBV7-2 combines with J gene TRBJ1-5; D not certain. Germline V gene lookup returns CDR1 SGHTA and CDR2 FQGNSA. V was pared by 2 bases and J by 4 bases, with 9 bases between. The CDR3 has 14 residues. The CDR3 DNA follows: TGTGCCAGCAGCTTACGGGGAGGAAATCAGCCCCAGCATTTT. Amino acid sequence: CASSLRGGNQPQHF.

The chain links TRBV25-1 to TRBJ2-3, with 10 bases lining up with TRBD1. The CDR3 loop spans 17 amino acids. Germline CDR1 is MGHDK and CDR2 is SYGVNS. V gave up 5 bases and J gave up 4 bases; unmatched junction bases: 12. The CDR3: CASSLRTGGSRPDTQYF. DNA for the CDR3: TGTGCCAGCAGTTTAAGGACAGGGGGTTCTCGGCCAGATACGCAGTATTTT.

This clonotype was seen a few times. The chain has TRBV4-2 and TRBJ2-7, with 8 bases identical to TRBD1. In germline, CDR1 is LGHNA, CDR2 YNFKEQ. The CDR3 contains 15 residues. The J segment lost 4 bases and the V segment lost 0 bases, leaving 5 bases of the junction unmatched. The CDR3 loop is CASSQEGTGLYEQYF. The DNA of the CDR3 is TGTGCCAGCAGCCAAGAGGGGACAGGATTGTACGAGCAGTACTTC.

This clonotype occurred a few times. The chain is built from TRBV27 and TRBJ1-6; D might be TRBD1 (5 bases). The V gene lost 8 bases and the J gene lost 1 base, with 18 bases spanning the gap. This CDR3 is 17 amino acids long. Germline loops: CDR1 MNHEY, CDR2 SMNVEV (reference sequence). The CDR3 protein is CASSLVQGGSYNSPLHF. CDR3 nucleotides: TGTGCCAGCTCACTTGTTCAGGGAGGATCCTATAATTCACCCCTCCACTTT.

This clonotype was picked up a small number of times. This chain links TRBV7-3 with TRBJ1-1, with TRBD1 identical over 8 bases. The ends lost 2 bases at V and 6 bases at J; junction bases unmatched: 5. The V gene's germline CDR1 is SGHTA and CDR2 FQGTGA. The CDR3 has 14 amino acids. The CDR3 bases are TGTGCCAGCAGCTTACTAGGGACAGGCCCTGAAGCTTTCTTT. Its translation is CASSLLGTGPEAFF.

The chain uses TRBV4-2 and TRBJ2-3; no firm D call. Germline CDR1 LGHNA, CDR2 YNFKEQ. This CDR3 is 14 amino acids long. Trimming left V 0 bases short and J 9 bases short, with 13 bases between. In nucleotides, the CDR3 is TGTGCCAGCAGCCAAGATGTTCCGGTCCCGACGCAGTATTTT. This gives the protein CASSQDVPVPTQYF.

As DNA, the CDR3 is TGTGCCAGCAGCCTCAGACAGGTAGAGCAGTACTTC. Translating it yields CASSLRQVEQYF. This chain links TRBV11-2 with TRBJ2-7, with a weak D call TRBD1 (6 bases). V was shortened by 5 bases and J by 7 bases, with 12 bases between the two germline ends. The germline V gene has CDR1 SGHAT and CDR2 FQNNGV. The CDR3 consists of 12 residues.

V gene TRBV6-1 combines with J gene TRBJ1-1; D remains ambiguous. This CDR3 is 15 amino acids long. CDR1 MNHNS and CDR2 SASEGT come from the germline V gene. Trimming took 0 bases from V and 0 from J, leaving 8 bases between them. The CDR3 is CASSEALLLNTEAFF. The CDR3 DNA sequence: TGTGCCAGCAGTGAAGCACTATTATTGAACACTGAAGCTTTCTTT.

This clonotype has more than one count but fewer than ten. The CDR3 sequence: CAISTGGGQAPYEQYF. The CDR3 region has the DNA TGTGCCATCAGTACCGGGGGGGGACAAGCCCCCTACGAGCAGTACTTC. The rearrangement joins TRBV10-3 to TRBJ2-7, with 8 bases that match TRBD2. V dropped 5 bases and J dropped 2; count of bases not matched to a gene: 11. From germline, CDR1 is ENHRY and CDR2 SYGVKD. CDR3 length: 16 residues.

The chain is built from TRBV29-1 and TRBJ1-2, with D perhaps matching TRBD1 (6 bases). The germline gives CDR1 SQVTM, CDR2 ANQGSEA. The CDR3 is made up of 14 amino acids. Trimming cost V 3 bases and J 4 bases, with 15 bases left between them. CDR3 residues: CSVEAGGGGYGYTF. The CDR3 DNA follows: TGCAGCGTTGAGGCGGGAGGGGGTGGCTATGGCTACACCTTC.

J is TRBJ2-5 and V is TRBV5-1; no definite D call. The J call may be wrong; the DNA end is better matched by TRBJ2-1. This CDR3 spans 14 amino acids. Germline-derived CDR1 and CDR2 are SGHRS and YFSETQ. The CDR3 DNA reads as TGCGCCAGCAGCTTGGAAAAACAGCACAATGAGCAGTTCTTC. Translated: CASSLEKQHNEQFF.

This clonotype appeared many times. The V call is TRBV19, the J call TRBJ2-6; maybe TRBD2 (5 bases). CDR3 length: 13 amino acids. V was trimmed by 7 bases and J by 2 bases, leaving 6 bases between them. Germline assignment: CDR1 LNHDA and CDR2 SQIVND (reference sequence). The CDR3 sequence is CASTTTGANVLTF. Written as DNA, the CDR3 is TGTGCCAGTACGACTACTGGGGCCAACGTCCTGACTTTC.

The chain combines TRBV19 with TRBJ1-5, with 9 bases lining up with TRBD1. The CDR3 totals 17 residues. V lost 6 bases and J lost 2; bases outside the gene matches: 11. Germline loops: CDR1 LNHDA, CDR2 SQIVND (reference sequence). The chain's CDR3 is CASSLTGTGNRNQPQHF. CDR3 nucleotides: TGTGCCAGTAGCCTCACCGGGACAGGGAACCGCAATCAGCCCCAGCATTTT.

The rearrangement links TRBV5-1 to TRBJ2-1; 13 bases align to TRBD2. Germline CDR1 and CDR2: SGHRS and YFSETQ. V shed 4 bases, J shed 10 bases, and the junction held 14 bases outside the gene matches. The CDR3 runs 17 residues. The DNA for the CDR3 is TGCGCCAGCAGCCTTCCTAAATTGGGACTAGCGGGAAGCGAGCAGTTCTTC. It yields the protein CASSLPKLGLAGSEQFF.

The chain is built from TRBV6-5 and TRBJ2-1; D is perhaps TRBD2 (5 bases). Per the germline V gene, CDR1 is MNHEY and CDR2 is SVGAGI. The CDR3 is 14 residues long. V lost 5 bases, J lost 4 bases, and 12 bases lay in between. The CDR3 sequence is CASSARGYYNEQFF. CDR3 nucleotide sequence: TGTGCCAGCAGTGCTCGCGGGTATTACAATGAGCAGTTCTTC.

This chain connects TRBV5-1 to TRBJ2-1; either TRBD1 or TRBD2 may supply D (5 bases each). The germline CDR1 and CDR2 sequences are SGHRS and YFSETQ. CDR3 length: 14 residues. Trimming shortened V by 9 bases and J by 5 bases, and 18 bases separated the two germline ends. The CDR3 protein is CATHRGDPHNEQFF. CDR3 coding DNA: TGCGCCACCCACCGGGGCGATCCCCACAATGAGCAGTTCTTC.

This clonotype was observed at least ten times. The chain links TRBV30 to TRBJ1-2; D might be TRBD1 (5 bases). V dropped 5 bases and J dropped 9 bases, with 13 bases sitting between them. The CDR3 covers 11 residues. Germline CDR1 is GTSNPN and CDR2 is SVGIG (reference sequence). This CDR3 is CAWHWDVRYTF. CDR3 coding DNA: TGTGCCTGGCATTGGGACGTCCGCTACACCTTC.

CDR3 loop: CASSRGSRNEQFF. The CDR3 DNA reads TGTGCCAGCAGCCGAGGGAGCCGCAATGAGCAGTTCTTC. V usage is TRBV3-1 and J usage is TRBJ2-1, with D perhaps matching TRBD2 (5 bases). V lost 4 bases to trimming and J lost 6 bases, with 10 bases between them. Looked up from germline, CDR1 is LGHDT and CDR2 is YNNKEL (reference sequence). This CDR3 contains 13 residues.

J is TRBJ1-6 and V is TRBV9; TRBD1 matches 9 bases. Germline CDR1 and CDR2: SGDLS and YYNGEE. CDR3 size: 18 residues. Unmatched junction bases numbered 10, after V lost 4 bases and J lost 2 bases. The CDR3 is CASSPADRGYAYNSPLHF. The CDR3 DNA sequence: TGTGCCAGCAGCCCCGCGGACAGGGGATACGCCTATAATTCACCCCTCCACTTT. The full variable domain, in which reference TRBV9 and TRBJ1-6 provide the parts outside the CDR3, is DSGVTQTPKHLITATGQRVTLRCSPRSGDLSVYWYQQSLDQGLQFLIQYYNGEERAKGNILERFSAQQFPDLHSELNLSSLELGDSALYFCASSPADRGYAYNSPLHFGNGTRLTVT.